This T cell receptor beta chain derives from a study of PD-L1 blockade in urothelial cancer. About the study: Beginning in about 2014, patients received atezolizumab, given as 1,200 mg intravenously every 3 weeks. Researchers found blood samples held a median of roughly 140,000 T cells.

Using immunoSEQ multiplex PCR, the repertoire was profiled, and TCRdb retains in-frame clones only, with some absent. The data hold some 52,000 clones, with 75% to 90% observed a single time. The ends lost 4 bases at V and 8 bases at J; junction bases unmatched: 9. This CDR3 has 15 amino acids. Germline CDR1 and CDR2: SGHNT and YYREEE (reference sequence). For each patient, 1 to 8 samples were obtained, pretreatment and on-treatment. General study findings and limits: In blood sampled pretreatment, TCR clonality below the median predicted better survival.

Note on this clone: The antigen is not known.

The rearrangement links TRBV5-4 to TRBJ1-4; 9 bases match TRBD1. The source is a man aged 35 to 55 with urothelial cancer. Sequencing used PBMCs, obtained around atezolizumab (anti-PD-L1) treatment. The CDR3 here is CASSTLDRGGEKLFF. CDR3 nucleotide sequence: TGTGCCAGCAGCACCCTCGACAGGGGGGGCGAAAAACTGTTTTTT. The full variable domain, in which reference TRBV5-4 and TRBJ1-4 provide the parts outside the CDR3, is ETGVTQSPTHLIKTRGQQVTLRCSSQSGHNTVSWYQQALGQGPQFIFQYYREEENGRGNFPPRFSGLQFPNYSSELNVNALELDDSALYLCASSTLDRGGEKLFFGSGTQLSVL.